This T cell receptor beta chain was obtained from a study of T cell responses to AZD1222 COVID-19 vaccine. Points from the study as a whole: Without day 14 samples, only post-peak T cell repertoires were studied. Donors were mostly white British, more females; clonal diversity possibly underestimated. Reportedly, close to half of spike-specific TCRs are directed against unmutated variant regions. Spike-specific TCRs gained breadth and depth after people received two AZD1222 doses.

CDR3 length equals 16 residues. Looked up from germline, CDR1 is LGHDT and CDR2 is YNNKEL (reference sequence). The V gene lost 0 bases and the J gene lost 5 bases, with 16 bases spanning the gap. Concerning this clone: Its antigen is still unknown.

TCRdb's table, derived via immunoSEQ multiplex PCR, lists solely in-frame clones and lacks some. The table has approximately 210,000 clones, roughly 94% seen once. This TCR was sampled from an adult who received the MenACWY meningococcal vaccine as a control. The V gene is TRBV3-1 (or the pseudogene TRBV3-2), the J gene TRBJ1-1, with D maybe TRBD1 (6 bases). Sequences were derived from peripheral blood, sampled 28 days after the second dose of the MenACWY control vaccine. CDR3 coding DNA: TGTGCCAGCAGCCAAGATGGGTTGGGGGCCCTGACTGAAGCTTTCTTT. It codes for CASSQDGLGALTEAFF.